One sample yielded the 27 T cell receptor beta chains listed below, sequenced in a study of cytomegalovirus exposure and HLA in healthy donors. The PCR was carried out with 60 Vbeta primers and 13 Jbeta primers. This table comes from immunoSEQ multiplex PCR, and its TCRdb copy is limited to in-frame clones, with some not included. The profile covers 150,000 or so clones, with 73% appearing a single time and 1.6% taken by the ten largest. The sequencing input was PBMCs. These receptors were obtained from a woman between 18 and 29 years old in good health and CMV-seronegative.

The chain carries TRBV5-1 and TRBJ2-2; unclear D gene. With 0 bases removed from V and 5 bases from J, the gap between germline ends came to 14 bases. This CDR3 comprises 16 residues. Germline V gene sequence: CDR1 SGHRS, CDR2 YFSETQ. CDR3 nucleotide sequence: TGCGCCAGCAGCTTGGGAATAGCTAGTTCGACCGGGGAGCTGTTTTTT. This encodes CASSLGIASSTGELFF.

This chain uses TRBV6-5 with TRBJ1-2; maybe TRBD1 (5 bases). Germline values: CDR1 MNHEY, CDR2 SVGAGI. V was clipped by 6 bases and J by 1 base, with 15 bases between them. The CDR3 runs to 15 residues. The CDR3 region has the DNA TGTGCCAGCAGATTCGCGGACACCTTTAACTATGGCTACACCTTC. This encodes CASRFADTFNYGYTF.

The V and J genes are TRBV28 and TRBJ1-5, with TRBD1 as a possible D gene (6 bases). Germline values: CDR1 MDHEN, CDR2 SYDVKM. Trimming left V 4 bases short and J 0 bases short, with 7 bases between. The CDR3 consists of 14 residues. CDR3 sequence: CASSYRDSNQPQHF. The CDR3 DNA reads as TGTGCCAGCAGTTACAGGGATAGCAATCAGCCCCAGCATTTT. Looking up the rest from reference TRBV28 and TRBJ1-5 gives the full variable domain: DVKVTQSSRYLVKRTGEKVFLECVQDMDHENMFWYRQDPGLGLRLIYFSYDVKMKEKGDIPEGYSVSREKKERFSLILESASTNQTSMYLCASSYRDSNQPQHFGDGTRLSIL.

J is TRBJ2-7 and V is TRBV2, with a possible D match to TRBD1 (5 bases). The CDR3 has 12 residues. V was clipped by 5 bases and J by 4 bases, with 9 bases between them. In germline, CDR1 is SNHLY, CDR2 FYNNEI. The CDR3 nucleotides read TGTGCCAGCAGTCGACAGAAGTACGAGCAGTACGTC. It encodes CASSRQKYEQYV.

In DNA form, the CDR3 reads TGCGCCAGCAGCTTAACACAGGGTGGAAAACTGTTTTTT. Its protein is CASSLTQGGKLFF. This chain links TRBV5-1 with TRBJ1-4, with a weak D call TRBD1 (6 bases). Germline V gene sequence: CDR1 SGHRS, CDR2 YFSETQ. Trimming shortened V by 2 bases and J by 10 bases, and 12 bases separated the two germline ends. The CDR3 contains 13 residues.

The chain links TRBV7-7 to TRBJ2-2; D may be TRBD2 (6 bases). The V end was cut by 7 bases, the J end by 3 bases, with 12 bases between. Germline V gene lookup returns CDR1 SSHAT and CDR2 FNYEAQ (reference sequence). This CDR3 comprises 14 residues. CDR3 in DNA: TGTGCCAGCAATACCGGGACTGACACCGGGGAGCTGTTTTTT. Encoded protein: CASNTGTDTGELFF.

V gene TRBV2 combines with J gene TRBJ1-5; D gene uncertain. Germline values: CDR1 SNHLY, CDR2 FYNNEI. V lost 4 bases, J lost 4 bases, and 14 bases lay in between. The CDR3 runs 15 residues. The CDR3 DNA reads TGTGCCAGCAGTGGATTTGACAAGTTTAATCAGCCCCAGCATTTT. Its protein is CASSGFDKFNQPQHF.

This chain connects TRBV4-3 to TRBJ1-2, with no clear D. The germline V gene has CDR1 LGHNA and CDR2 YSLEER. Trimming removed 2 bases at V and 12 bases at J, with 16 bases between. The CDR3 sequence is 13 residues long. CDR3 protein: CASSQFLGARNTF. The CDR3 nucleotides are TGCGCCAGCAGCCAATTTTTGGGAGCTAGGAACACCTTC.

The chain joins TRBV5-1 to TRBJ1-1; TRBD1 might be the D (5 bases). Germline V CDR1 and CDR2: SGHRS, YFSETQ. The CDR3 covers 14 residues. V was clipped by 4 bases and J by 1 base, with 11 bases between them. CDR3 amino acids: CASSNQGGNTEAFF. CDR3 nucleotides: TGCGCCAGCAGCAACCAGGGCGGGAACACTGAAGCTTTCTTT.

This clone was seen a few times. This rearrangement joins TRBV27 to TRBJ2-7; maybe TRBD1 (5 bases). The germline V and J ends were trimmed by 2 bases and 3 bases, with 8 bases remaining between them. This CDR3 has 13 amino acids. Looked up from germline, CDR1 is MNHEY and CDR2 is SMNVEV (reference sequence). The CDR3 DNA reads TGTGCCAGCAGTTTAGTTACAGGCTACGAGCAGTACTTC. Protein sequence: CASSLVTGYEQYF.

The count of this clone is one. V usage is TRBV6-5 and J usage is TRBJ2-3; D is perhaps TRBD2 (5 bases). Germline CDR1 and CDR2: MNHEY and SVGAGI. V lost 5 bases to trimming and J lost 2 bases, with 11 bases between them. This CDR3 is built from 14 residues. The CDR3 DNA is TGTGCCAGCAGTGTCTCGGGATTCACAGATACGCAGTATTTT. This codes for CASSVSGFTDTQYF.

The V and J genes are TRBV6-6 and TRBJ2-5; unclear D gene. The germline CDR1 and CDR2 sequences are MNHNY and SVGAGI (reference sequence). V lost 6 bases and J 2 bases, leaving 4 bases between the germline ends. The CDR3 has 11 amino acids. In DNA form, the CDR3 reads TGTGCCAGCAGCCCTCAAGAGACCCAGTACTTC. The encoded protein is CASSPQETQYF.

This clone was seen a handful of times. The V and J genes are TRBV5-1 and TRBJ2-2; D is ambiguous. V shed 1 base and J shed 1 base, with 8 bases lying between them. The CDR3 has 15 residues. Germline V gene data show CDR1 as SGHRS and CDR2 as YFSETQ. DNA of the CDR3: TGCGCCAGCAGCTTGCTAGGCTTGAACACCGGGGAGCTGTTTTTT. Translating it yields CASSLLGLNTGELFF.

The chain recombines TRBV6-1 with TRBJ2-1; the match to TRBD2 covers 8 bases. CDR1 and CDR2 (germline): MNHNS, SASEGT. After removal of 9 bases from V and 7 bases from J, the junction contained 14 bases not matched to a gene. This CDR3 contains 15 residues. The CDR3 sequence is CASEGLSGSRNEQFF. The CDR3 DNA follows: TGTGCCAGTGAGGGTTTAAGCGGGAGTAGGAATGAGCAGTTCTTC.

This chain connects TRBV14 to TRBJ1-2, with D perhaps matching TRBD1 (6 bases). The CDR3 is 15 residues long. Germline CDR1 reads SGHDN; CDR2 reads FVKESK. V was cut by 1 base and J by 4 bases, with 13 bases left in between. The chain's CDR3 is CASSQGGGRLYGYTF. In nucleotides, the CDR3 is TGTGCCAGCAGCCAAGGGGGGGGGCGCCTCTATGGCTACACCTTC.

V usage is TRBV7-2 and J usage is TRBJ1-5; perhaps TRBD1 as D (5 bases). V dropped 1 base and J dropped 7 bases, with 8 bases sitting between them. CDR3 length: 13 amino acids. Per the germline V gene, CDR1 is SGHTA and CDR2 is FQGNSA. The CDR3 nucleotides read TGTGCCAGCAGCTTAGTTAGGGGCCAGCCCCAGCATTTT. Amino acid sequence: CASSLVRGQPQHF.

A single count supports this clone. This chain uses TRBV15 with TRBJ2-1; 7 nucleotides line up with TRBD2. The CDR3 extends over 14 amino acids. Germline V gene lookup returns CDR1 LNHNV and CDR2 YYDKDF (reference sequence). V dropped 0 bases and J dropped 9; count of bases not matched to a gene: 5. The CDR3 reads CATSRDPAGIEQFF. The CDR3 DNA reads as TGTGCCACCAGCAGAGACCCAGCGGGGATTGAGCAGTTCTTC.

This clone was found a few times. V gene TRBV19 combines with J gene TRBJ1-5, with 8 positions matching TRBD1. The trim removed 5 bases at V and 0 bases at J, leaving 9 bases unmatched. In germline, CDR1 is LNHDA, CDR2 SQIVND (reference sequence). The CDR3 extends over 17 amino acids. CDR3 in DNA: TGTGCCAGTAGTTTTTCCAGGACAGGGTATAGCAATCAGCCCCAGCATTTT. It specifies CASSFSRTGYSNQPQHF. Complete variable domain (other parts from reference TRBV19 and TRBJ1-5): DGGITQSPKYLFRKEGQNVTLSCEQNLNHDAMYWYRQDPGQGLRLIYYSQIVNDFQKGDIAEGYSVSREKKESFPLTVTSAQKNPTAFYLCASSFSRTGYSNQPQHFGDGTRLSIL.

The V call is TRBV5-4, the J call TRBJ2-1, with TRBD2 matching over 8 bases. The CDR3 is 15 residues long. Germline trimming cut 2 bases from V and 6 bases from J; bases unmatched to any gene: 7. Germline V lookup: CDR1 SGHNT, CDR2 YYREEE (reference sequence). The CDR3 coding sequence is TGTGCCAGCAGCTTCAGCGGGAGAGGAGGCAATGAGCAGTTCTTC. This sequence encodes CASSFSGRGGNEQFF.

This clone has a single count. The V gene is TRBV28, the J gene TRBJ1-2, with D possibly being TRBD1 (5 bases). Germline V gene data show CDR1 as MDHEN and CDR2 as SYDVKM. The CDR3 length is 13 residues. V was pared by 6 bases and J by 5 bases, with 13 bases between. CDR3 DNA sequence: TGTGCCAGCAGACCCAGGGCCCCATATGGCTACACCTTC. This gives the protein CASRPRAPYGYTF.

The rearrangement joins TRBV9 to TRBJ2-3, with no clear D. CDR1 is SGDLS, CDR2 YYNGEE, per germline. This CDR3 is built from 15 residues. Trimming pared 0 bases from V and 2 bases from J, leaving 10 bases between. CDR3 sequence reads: CASSVDTSNTDTQYF. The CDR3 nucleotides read TGTGCCAGCAGCGTAGACACCTCGAACACAGATACGCAGTATTTT.

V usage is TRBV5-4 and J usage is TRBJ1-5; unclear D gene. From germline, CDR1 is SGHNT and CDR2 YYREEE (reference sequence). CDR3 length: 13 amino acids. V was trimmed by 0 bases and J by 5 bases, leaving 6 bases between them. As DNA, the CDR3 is TGTGCCAGCAGCTTGGAACTAGATCAGCCCCAGCATTTT. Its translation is CASSLELDQPQHF. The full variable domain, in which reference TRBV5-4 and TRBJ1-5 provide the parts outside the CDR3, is ETGVTQSPTHLIKTRGQQVTLRCSSQSGHNTVSWYQQALGQGPQFIFQYYREEENGRGNFPPRFSGLQFPNYSSELNVNALELDDSALYLCASSLELDQPQHFGDGTRLSIL.

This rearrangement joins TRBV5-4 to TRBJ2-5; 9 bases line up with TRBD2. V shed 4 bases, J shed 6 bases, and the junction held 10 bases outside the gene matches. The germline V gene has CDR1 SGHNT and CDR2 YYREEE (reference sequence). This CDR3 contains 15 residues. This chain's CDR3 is CASSGGSGSSKTQYF. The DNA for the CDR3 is TGTGCCAGCAGCGGGGGTAGCGGGAGTTCAAAGACCCAGTACTTC.

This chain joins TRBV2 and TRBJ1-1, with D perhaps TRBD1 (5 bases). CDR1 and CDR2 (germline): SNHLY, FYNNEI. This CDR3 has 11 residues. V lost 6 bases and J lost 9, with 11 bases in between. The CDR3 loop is CASRLGVKAFF. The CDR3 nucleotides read TGTGCCAGCAGGCTAGGGGTTAAAGCTTTCTTT.

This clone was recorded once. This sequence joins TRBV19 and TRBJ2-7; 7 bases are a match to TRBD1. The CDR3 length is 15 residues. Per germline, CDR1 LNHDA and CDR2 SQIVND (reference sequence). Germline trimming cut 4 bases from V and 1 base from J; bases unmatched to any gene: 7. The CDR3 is CASSTDRHPSYEQYF. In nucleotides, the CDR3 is TGTGCCAGTAGTACGGACAGGCACCCTTCCTACGAGCAGTACTTC.

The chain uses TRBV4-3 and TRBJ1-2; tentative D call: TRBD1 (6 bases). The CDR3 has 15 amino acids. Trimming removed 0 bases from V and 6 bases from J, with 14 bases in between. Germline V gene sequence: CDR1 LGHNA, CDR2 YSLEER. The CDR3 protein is CASSQDSLGGNGYTF. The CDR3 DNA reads TGCGCCAGCAGCCAAGATAGTTTAGGGGGAAATGGCTACACCTTC.

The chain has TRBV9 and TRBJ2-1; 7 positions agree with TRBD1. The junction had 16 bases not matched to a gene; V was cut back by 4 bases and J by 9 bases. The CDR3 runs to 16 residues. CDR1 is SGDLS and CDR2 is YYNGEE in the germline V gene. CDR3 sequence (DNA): TGTGCCAGCAGCACCCGGGACAGACCTCCTAGGGGTGAGCAGTTCTTC. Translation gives CASSTRDRPPRGEQFF. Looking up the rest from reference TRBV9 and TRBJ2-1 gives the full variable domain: DSGVTQTPKHLITATGQRVTLRCSPRSGDLSVYWYQQSLDQGLQFLIQYYNGEERAKGNILERFSAQQFPDLHSELNLSSLELGDSALYFCASSTRDRPPRGEQFFGPGTRLTVL.